Listed below are T cell receptor beta chains from one sample, sequenced in a study of a mutant IDH1 vaccine in newly diagnosed glioma. Here immunoSEQ multiplex PCR was the method, and the copy in TCRdb shows in-frame clones only, minus some. The sample consists of more than 80,000 clones, 83% of them appearing once. The sample was PBMCs, taken from a glioma patient treated with radiotherapy, temozolomide or both. These receptors were taken from a woman aged 50 to 65 with glioma. Both conserved end residues are part of each CDR3. A D gene is named only where the DNA matches it firmly. Clone size appears in some rows only: once, few, many, or a class for an expanded clone.

CDR3 length	D gene	clone size	V gene	J gene	CDR3 DNA	CDR3 protein
12	.	.	TRBV6-1	TRBJ1-2	TGTGCCAGCAGCCCTAGTAACTATGGCTACACCTTC	CASSPSNYGYTF
15	.	.	TRBV4-2	TRBJ2-2	TGTGCCAGCAGCCAAGAGTTGGGACCAGCCGGGGAGCTGTTTTTT	CASSQELGPAGELFF
13	TRBD1	few	TRBV7-9	TRBJ1-2	TGTGCCAGCAGCTTCAGGGGGTCGCATGGCTACACCTTC	CASSFRGSHGYTF
15	.	.	TRBV6-5	TRBJ1-1	TGTGCCAGCACCTACGGGGTGGAGGGTTGGACTGAAGCTTTCTTT	CASTYGVEGWTEAFF
14	.	once	TRBV29-1	TRBJ1-2	TGCAGCGTTGATTTGTCTGACAGCACCTATGGCTACACCTTC	CSVDLSDSTYGYTF
15	TRBD1	.	TRBV10-3	TRBJ2-7	TGTGCCATCAGTGACTCCGGGACAGGGGTAAACGAGCAGTACTTC	CAISDSGTGVNEQYF
14	.	.	TRBV5-4	TRBJ1-5	TGTGCCAGCAGTAGATGGGGGGCTGGTCAGCCCCAGCATTTT	CASSRWGAGQPQHF
14	TRBD1	.	TRBV5-1	TRBJ1-1	TGCGCCAGCAGCCCGTCGGGACAGGGATTTGAAGCTTTCTTT	CASSPSGQGFEAFF
14	.	few	TRBV30	TRBJ1-4	TGTGCCTGGTCCCCCGGGACGGTAAATGAAAAACTGTTTTTT	CAWSPGTVNEKLFF
14	.	.	TRBV29-1	TRBJ1-2	TGCAGCGTTGAAACACCGGGAAAGAACTATGGCTACACCTTC	CSVETPGKNYGYTF
15	TRBD1	once	TRBV7-2	TRBJ2-7	TGTGCCAGCAGCTTAGGTGGACAGGGTACTTCAGGGCAGTACTTC	CASSLGGQGTSGQYF
15	TRBD2	.	TRBV6-1	TRBJ2-3	TGTGCCAGCAGTTCTAGCGGGGCTAGCACAGATACGCAGTATTTT	CASSSSGASTDTQYF
13	.	.	TRBV7-6	TRBJ1-5	TGTGCCAGCAGCTTAACGACGAATCAGCCCCAGCATTTT	CASSLTTNQPQHF
15	.	once	TRBV28	TRBJ2-7	TGTGCCAGCAGTTTTCGGGGCATGGTGAGCTACGAGCAGTACTTC	CASSFRGMVSYEQYF
14	.	.	TRBV6-5	TRBJ1-1	TGTGCCAGCAGTTACTCGAATATATGGTCTGAAGCTTTCTTT	CASSYSNIWSEAFF
16	TRBD1	.	TRBV6-5	TRBJ1-2	TGTGCCAGCAGTTACTCCCCGTCGGGAGGGGGCCTTGGCTACACCTTC	CASSYSPSGGGLGYTF
12	.	.	TRBV5-1	TRBJ2-3	TGCGCCAGCAGCTTGAAAGGAGATACGCAGTATTTT	CASSLKGDTQYF
14	.	.	TRBV10-1	TRBJ2-7	TGCGCCAGCAGTGAAAGACAGTCCTCCTACGAGCAGTACTTC	CASSERQSSYEQYF
15	.	few	TRBV4-3	TRBJ1-5	TGCGCCAGCAGCCAAGACAGGCAGGGAATACAGCCCCAGCATTTT	CASSQDRQGIQPQHF
16	.	.	TRBV6-4	TRBJ2-6	TGTGCCAGCAGTGAGACCGGAAGCTCTGGGGCCAACGTCCTGACTTTC	CASSETGSSGANVLTF
14	TRBD1	.	TRBV7-9	TRBJ1-5	TGTGCCAGCAGCTTAGGACAGGGAGGACAGCCCCAGCATTTT	CASSLGQGGQPQHF
12	TRBD1	.	TRBV7-9	TRBJ2-1	TGTGCCTACGGAAGGGGGACAGAAGGGCAGTTCTTC	CAYGRGTEGQFF
10	.	.	TRBV9	TRBJ2-1	TGTGCCAGCAGCGGGCGGGTTATTCTCTTC	CASSGRVILF
13	.	.	TRBV7-2	TRBJ2-7	TGTGCCAGCAGCTTAGTGCTGAGGTACGAGCAGTACTTC	CASSLVLRYEQYF
16	TRBD2	once	TRBV7-9	TRBJ2-3	TGTGCCAGCAGCTCCGGGGGGGGCCCTATTTTGGATACGCAGTATTTT	CASSSGGGPILDTQYF
16	TRBD2	once	TRBV6-1	TRBJ2-1	TGTGCCAGCAGTGAAGAGGCTAGCGGGGGGGCCGATGAGCAGTTCTTC	CASSEEASGGADEQFF
12	.	few	TRBV7-9	TRBJ1-2	TGTGCCAGCAGCTCCCCCGGGTATGGCTACACCTTC	CASSSPGYGYTF
16	TRBD1	.	TRBV7-9	TRBJ2-7	TGTGCCAGCAGCCCCGCAAGAGGACAGGGCGTCTACGAGCAGTACTTC	CASSPARGQGVYEQYF
13	.	.	TRBV6-6	TRBJ1-5	TGTGCCAGCAGTTACTCAGGGGATCAGCCCCAGCATTTT	CASSYSGDQPQHF
10	.	.	TRBV5-1	TRBJ1-2	TGCGCCAGCAGCTTGGGGGGCTACACCTTC	CASSLGGYTF
13	TRBD2	.	TRBV7-6	TRBJ2-1	TGTGCCAGTAGCGGGAATGGCCTCAATGAGCAGTTCTTC	CASSGNGLNEQFF
15	.	.	TRBV5-6	TRBJ1-1	TGTGCCAGCAGCTTTAATCCAAACAGGAACACTGAAGCTTTCTTT	CASSFNPNRNTEAFF
13	.	.	TRBV6-5	TRBJ1-5	TGTGCCAGCAGCCAACAGGGCAATCAGCCCCAGCATTTT	CASSQQGNQPQHF
16	.	.	TRBV4-3	TRBJ1-2	TGCGCCAGCAGCCAAGATCTCCCGGGGTTAGGCTATGGCTACACCTTC	CASSQDLPGLGYGYTF
16	.	once	TRBV5-6	TRBJ2-4	TGTGCCAGCAGCTTGGTTCGGGCAGGCCAGGCAAACATTCAGTACTTC	CASSLVRAGQANIQYF
12	.	.	TRBV19	TRBJ1-1	TGTGCCAGTAGTGCCCGGAACACTGAAGCTTTCTTT	CASSARNTEAFF
11	.	.	TRBV7-2	TRBJ1-5	TGTGCCAGCAGCTCCGGGGAGCCCCAGCATTTT	CASSSGEPQHF
11	.	.	TRBV6-5	TRBJ1-2	TGTGCCACCTCAGAGAGCTATGGCTACACCTTC	CATSESYGYTF
16	TRBD1	.	TRBV5-6	TRBJ2-5	TGTGCCAGCAGCTTGAGGGCCGGGACAGGTGGGGAGACCCAGTACTTC	CASSLRAGTGGETQYF
14	.	.	TRBV18	TRBJ1-1	TGTGCCAGCTCACCGGCGGATATGAACACTGAAGCTTTCTTT	CASSPADMNTEAFF
12	.	.	TRBV9	TRBJ1-1	TGTGCCAGCAGCGTAGAAGACACTGAAGCTTTCTTT	CASSVEDTEAFF
15	.	.	TRBV5-1	TRBJ2-7	TGCGCCAGCAGCTTGGCCGGGACGGTGGCCTACGAGCAGTACTTC	CASSLAGTVAYEQYF
13	.	.	TRBV7-2	TRBJ1-1	TGTGCCAGCAGCCCGACGGTGAACACTGAAGCTTTCTTT	CASSPTVNTEAFF
14	TRBD1	.	TRBV5-1	TRBJ1-2	TGCGCCAGCAGCCCGGACAGGGGGCCCTATGGCTACACCTTC	CASSPDRGPYGYTF
16	TRBD1	.	TRBV19	TRBJ1-5	TGTGCCAGTAGCTCCCGCTCTGGGACAGGGTATCAGCCCCAGCATTTT	CASSSRSGTGYQPQHF
14	.	.	TRBV25-1	TRBJ1-2	TGTGCCAGCACATGGAACAGGGAACGGCGTACGACCACCTTC	CASTWNRERRTTTF
14	.	.	TRBV28	TRBJ1-1	TGTGCCAGCAGAAGCAGGGTGGGGAACACTGAAGCTTTCTTT	CASRSRVGNTEAFF
12	TRBD2	.	TRBV2	TRBJ2-1	TGTGCCAGCAGGGGGGGACTATCCGTGCAGTTCTTC	CASRGGLSVQFF
14	TRBD1	.	TRBV9	TRBJ2-7	TGTGCCAGCAGCGTAGGACAGGGTCCCTACGAGCAGTACTTC	CASSVGQGPYEQYF
14	.	.	TRBV6-1	TRBJ2-7	TGTGCCAGCAGATCAAAGACGGTCTCCTACGAGCAGTACTTC	CASRSKTVSYEQYF
15	TRBD1	.	TRBV19	TRBJ1-4	TGTGCCAGTAGTCCGCGACAGGGGGCGTTTGAAAAACTGTTTTTT	CASSPRQGAFEKLFF
14	TRBD1	.	TRBV10-3	TRBJ2-7	TGTGCCATCACACGGGACAGGGTTATACACGAGCAGTACTTC	CAITRDRVIHEQYF
14	TRBD1	.	TRBV28	TRBJ1-2	TGTGCCAGCAGTGAGGGACAGGGGCGATATGGCTACACCTTC	CASSEGQGRYGYTF
20	.	.	TRBV21-1	TRBJ1-1	TGTGCCAGTGCCCGACGTCCGGGGGGATGGGTGAGCAACGTGAACACTGAAGCTTTCTTT	CASARRPGGWVSNVNTEAFF
15	.	.	TRBV30	TRBJ1-3	TGTGCCTGGAGTGTACCGGGGATGCTCGGAAACACCATATATTTT	CAWSVPGMLGNTIYF
17	TRBD1	.	TRBV5-6	TRBJ1-6	TGTGCCAGCAGCTTAACTTCGGGACAGAGATATAATTCACCCCTCCACTTT	CASSLTSGQRYNSPLHF
18	.	.	TRBV19	TRBJ1-1	TGTGCCAGTAGTATAGATCAAGGTGAGGGGCGAATGAACACTGAAGCTTTCTTT	CASSIDQGEGRMNTEAFF
15	.	few	TRBV6-5	TRBJ1-5	TGTGCCAGCAGTTACGGGAGATTTAGCAATCAGCCCCAGCATTTT	CASSYGRFSNQPQHF
14	.	.	TRBV6-1	TRBJ2-1	TGTGCCAGCAGTGAAGAACGGGGGGCCATGTCAAAGTTCTTC	CASSEERGAMSKFF